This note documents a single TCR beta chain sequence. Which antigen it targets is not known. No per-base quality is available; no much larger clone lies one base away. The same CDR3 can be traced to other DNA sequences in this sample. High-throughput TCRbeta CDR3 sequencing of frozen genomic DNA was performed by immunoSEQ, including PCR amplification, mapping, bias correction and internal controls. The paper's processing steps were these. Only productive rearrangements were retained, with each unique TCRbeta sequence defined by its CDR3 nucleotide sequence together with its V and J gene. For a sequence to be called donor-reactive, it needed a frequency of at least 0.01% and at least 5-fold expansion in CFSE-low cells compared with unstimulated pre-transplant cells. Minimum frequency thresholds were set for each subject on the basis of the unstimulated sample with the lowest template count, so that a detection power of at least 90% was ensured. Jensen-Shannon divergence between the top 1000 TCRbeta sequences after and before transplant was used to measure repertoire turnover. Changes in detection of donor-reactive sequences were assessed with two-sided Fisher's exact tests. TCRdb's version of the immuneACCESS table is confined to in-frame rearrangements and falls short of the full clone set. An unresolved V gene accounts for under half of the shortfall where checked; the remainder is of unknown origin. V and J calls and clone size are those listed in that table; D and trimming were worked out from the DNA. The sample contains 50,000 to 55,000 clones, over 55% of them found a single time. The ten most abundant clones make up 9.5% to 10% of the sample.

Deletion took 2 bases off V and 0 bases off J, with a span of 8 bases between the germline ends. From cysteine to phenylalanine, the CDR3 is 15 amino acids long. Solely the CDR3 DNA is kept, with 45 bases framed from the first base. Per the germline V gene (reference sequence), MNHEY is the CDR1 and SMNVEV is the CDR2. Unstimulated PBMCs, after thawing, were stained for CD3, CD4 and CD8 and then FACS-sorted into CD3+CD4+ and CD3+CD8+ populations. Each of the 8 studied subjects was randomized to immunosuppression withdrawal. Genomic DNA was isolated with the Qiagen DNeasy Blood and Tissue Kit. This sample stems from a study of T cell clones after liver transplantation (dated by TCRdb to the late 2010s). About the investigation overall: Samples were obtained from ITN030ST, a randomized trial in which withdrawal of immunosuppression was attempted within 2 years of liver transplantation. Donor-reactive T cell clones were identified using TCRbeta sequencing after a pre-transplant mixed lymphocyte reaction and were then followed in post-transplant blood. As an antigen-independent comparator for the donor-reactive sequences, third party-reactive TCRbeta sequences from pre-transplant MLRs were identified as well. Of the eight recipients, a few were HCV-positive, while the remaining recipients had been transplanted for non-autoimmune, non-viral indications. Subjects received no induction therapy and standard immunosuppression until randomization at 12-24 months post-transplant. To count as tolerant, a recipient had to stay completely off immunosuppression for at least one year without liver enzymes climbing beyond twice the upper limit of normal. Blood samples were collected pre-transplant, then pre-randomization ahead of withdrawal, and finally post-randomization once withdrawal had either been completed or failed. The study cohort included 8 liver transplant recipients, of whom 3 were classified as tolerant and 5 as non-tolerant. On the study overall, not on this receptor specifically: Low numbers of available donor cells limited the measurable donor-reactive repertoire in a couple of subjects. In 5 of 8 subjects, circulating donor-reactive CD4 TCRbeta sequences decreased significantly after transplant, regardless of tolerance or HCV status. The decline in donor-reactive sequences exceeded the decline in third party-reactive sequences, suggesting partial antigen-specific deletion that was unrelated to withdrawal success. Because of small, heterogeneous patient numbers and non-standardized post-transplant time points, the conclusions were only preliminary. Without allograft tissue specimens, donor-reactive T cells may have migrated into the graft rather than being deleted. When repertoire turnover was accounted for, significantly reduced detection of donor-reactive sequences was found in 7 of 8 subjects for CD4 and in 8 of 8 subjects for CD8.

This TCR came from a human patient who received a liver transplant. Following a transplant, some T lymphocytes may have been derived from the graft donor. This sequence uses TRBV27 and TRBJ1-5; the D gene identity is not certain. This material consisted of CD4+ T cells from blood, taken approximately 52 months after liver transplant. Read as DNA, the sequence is TGTGCCAGCAGTTTAAAAAGGGATAGCAATCAGCCCCAGCATTTT. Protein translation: CASSLKRDSNQPQHF.